This TCR beta chain emerged from a study of post-analysis software for immune sequencing data. Study at large: Included courses were relapsing-remitting and secondary progressive multiple sclerosis; progressive-relapsing multiple sclerosis was also included.

CDR1 SEHNR and CDR2 FQNEAQ come from the germline V gene (reference sequence). This CDR3 comprises 15 residues. Trimming removed 5 bases from V and 1 base from J; junction bases left unmatched: 5. Study-level points and caveats: Five TRBV segments, including TRBV5-6, TRBV5-1 and TRBV20-1, were more frequent in patients than controls. Diversity measured as normalized Chao1 was significantly lower in multiple sclerosis patients than in controls.

Each TCR beta cDNA library carried unique molecular identifiers. Between roughly 1 and 10 million T cells gave rise to 500,000 to 650,000 cDNA molecules. MiXCR was run by TCRdb on the PCR reads, yielding one entry per CDR3 protein. Among about 500,000 distinct CDR3 sequences listed, over 35% were seen once. A word on this clonotype: Its antigen is still unknown.

The origin of this receptor is a girl aged 10 to 17 with multiple sclerosis. The gene calls are TRBV7-9 and TRBJ2-3; 8 nucleotides align to TRBD1. Sequences were obtained from blood. CDR3: CASSIQGEGTDTQYF. In DNA form, the CDR3 reads TGTGCCAGCAGCATACAGGGGGAAGGCACAGATACGCAGTATTTT.